The present entry profiles one T cell receptor (beta chain) with its context. This specimen belongs to a study of T cell changes during pregnancy in multiple sclerosis. The CDR3 has 16 residues. The repertoire was sequenced with immunoSEQ multiplex PCR; TCRdb's copy has only in-frame clones and lacks some. The sample contains about 21,000 clones, roughly 90% of which appear only once. The sample here was CD4+ T cells from peripheral blood mononuclear cells, taken in the third trimester of pregnancy. The rearrangement links TRBV12-2 to TRBJ2-3; the table's TRBD2 call for D was not verified on the DNA. TRBV12-2 is a recognized pseudogene. The sequence was collected from a female donor with multiple sclerosis, enrolled in a pregnancy study. CDR3: CARRERGRYRTDTQYF. The CDR3 DNA is TGTGCAAGACGAGAGCGGGGGAGATATAGAACAGATACGCAGTATTTT.